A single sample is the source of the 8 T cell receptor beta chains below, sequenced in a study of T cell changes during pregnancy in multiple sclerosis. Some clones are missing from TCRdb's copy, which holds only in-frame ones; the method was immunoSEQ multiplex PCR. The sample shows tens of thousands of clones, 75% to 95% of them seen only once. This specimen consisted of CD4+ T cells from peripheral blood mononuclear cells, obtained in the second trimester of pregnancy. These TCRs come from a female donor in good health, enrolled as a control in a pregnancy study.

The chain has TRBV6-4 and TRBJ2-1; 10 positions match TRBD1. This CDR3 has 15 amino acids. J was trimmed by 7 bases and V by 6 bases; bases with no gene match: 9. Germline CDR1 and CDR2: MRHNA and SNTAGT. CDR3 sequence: CASSTRQGARNEQFF. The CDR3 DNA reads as TGTGCCAGCAGCACCCGACAGGGGGCTCGGAATGAGCAGTTCTTC.

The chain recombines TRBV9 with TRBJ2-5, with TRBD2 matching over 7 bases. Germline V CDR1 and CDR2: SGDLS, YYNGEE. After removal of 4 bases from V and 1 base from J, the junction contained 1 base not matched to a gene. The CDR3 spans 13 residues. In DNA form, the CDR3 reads TGTGCCAGCAGCCGCGGGGGCCAAGAGACCCAGTACTTC. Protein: CASSRGGQETQYF. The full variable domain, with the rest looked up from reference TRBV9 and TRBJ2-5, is DSGVTQTPKHLITATGQRVTLRCSPRSGDLSVYWYQQSLDQGLQFLIQYYNGEERAKGNILERFSAQQFPDLHSELNLSSLELGDSALYFCASSRGGQETQYFGPGTRLLVL.

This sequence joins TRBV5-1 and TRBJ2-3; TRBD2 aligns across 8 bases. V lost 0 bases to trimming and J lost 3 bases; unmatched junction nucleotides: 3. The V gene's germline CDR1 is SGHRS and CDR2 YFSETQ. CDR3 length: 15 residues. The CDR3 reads CASSLGGGRTDTQYF. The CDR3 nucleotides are TGCGCCAGCAGCTTGGGCGGGGGGCGTACAGATACGCAGTATTTT. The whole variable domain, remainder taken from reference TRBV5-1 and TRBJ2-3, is KAGVTQTPRYLIKTRGQQVTLSCSPISGHRSVSWYQQTPGQGLQFLFEYFSETQRNKGNFPGRFSGRQFSNSRSEMNVSTLELGDSALYLCASSLGGGRTDTQYFGPGTRLTVL.

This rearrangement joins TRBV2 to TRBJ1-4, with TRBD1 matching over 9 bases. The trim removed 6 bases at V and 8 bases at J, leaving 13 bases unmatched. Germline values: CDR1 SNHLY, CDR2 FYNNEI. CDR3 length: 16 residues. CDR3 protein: CASRSGQGMRGEKLFF. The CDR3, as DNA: TGTGCCAGCAGGTCGGGACAGGGAATGCGGGGAGAAAAACTGTTTTTT.

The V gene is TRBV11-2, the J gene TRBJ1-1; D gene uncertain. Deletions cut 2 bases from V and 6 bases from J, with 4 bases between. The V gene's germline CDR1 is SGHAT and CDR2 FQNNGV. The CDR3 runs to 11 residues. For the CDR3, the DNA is TGTGCCAGCAGCTTAACTTCTGAAGCTTTCTTT. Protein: CASSLTSEAFF.

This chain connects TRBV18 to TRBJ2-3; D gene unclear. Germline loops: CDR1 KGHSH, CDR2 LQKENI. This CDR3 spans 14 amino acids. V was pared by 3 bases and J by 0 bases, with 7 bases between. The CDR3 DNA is TGTGCCAGCTCACCGCAAACTAGCACAGATACGCAGTATTTT. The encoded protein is CASSPQTSTDTQYF.

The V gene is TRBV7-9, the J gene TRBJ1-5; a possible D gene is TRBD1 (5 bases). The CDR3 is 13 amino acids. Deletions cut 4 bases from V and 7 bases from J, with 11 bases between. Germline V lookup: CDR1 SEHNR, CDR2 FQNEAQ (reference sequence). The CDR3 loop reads CASSSTELQPQHF. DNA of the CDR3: TGTGCCAGCAGCTCGACAGAACTCCAGCCCCAGCATTTT.

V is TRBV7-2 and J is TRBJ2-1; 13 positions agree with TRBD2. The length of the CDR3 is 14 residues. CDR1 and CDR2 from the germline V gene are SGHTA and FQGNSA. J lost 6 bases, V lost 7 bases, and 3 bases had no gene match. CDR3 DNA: TGTGCCAGCACTAGGACTAGCGGGAGCAATGAGCAGTTCTTC. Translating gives CASTRTSGSNEQFF.